The next 32 T cell receptor beta chains were all read from a single sample in a study of identical twins. A single record per CDR3 protein comes from TCRdb applying MiXCR to the 5' RACE reads. This sample has hundreds of thousands of distinct CDR3 sequences, with roughly 7.2% found just once. These data were likewise used in another study, on yellow fever vaccine responses in identical twins.

Sequencing input: PBMCs. The receptors originated from a woman aged 18-29 years in good health.

The rearrangement joins TRBV29-1 to TRBJ2-1, with 12 nucleotides matching TRBD2. The CDR3 length is 16 residues. J lost 0 bases, V lost 5 bases, and 5 bases had no gene match. Germline CDR1 and CDR2: SQVTM and ANQGSEA. CDR3 protein: CSVPGLAGTSYNEQFF. CDR3 coding DNA: TGCAGCGTTCCAGGACTAGCGGGGACCTCCTACAATGAGCAGTTCTTC.

This rearrangement joins TRBV14 to TRBJ2-5; D remains ambiguous. V lost 1 base and J 5 bases, leaving 17 bases between the germline ends. Germline V gene sequence: CDR1 SGHDN, CDR2 FVKESK. The length of the CDR3 is 16 residues. CDR3 nucleotides: TGTGCCAGCAGCCAAGTTCACGAAGGCCCTAAGGAGACCCAGTACTTC. Translating it yields CASSQVHEGPKETQYF. Full variable domain (outside the CDR3, taken from reference TRBV14 and TRBJ2-5): EAGVTQFPSHSVIEKGQTVTLRCDPISGHDNLYWYRRVMGKEIKFLLHFVKESKQDESGMPNNRFLAERTGGTYSTLKVQPAELEDSGVYFCASSQVHEGPKETQYFGPGTRLLVL.

V and J are TRBV20-1 and TRBJ2-5, with TRBD2 identical over 8 bases. V gave up 3 bases and J gave up 5 bases; unmatched junction bases: 5. Germline V gene lookup returns CDR1 DFQATT and CDR2 SNEGSKA (reference sequence). The CDR3 contains 13 residues. The CDR3 sequence is CSASGGVRETQYF. CDR3 sequence (DNA): TGCAGTGCTAGCGGGGGGGTCAGGGAGACCCAGTACTTC.

This clonotype has more than one count but fewer than ten. This chain links TRBV12-3 or TRBV12-4 with TRBJ2-5; D may correspond to TRBD1 or TRBD2 (6 bases each). The CDR3 length is 16 residues. V shed 8 bases and J shed 2 bases, with 21 bases lying between them. The chain's CDR3 is CASGVRRGHHQETQYF. The CDR3 nucleotides are TGTGCCAGCGGGGTGCGACGGGGGCATCATCAAGAGACCCAGTACTTC.

This clonotype was seen many times. The V gene is TRBV5-1, the J gene TRBJ2-5; TRBD2 aligns across 14 bases. The CDR3 contains 17 residues. The trim removed 6 bases at V and 3 bases at J, leaving 10 bases unmatched. CDR1 and CDR2 (germline): SGHRS, YFSETQ. The CDR3 loop is CASTLRGGLAGEETQYF. The CDR3 DNA is TGCGCCAGCACCCTCCGAGGGGGACTAGCGGGAGAAGAGACCCAGTACTTC.

At least ten counts were recorded for this clonotype. This chain connects TRBV5-1 to TRBJ1-1; D unresolved. Deletions cut 0 bases from V and 2 bases from J, with 5 bases between. This CDR3 has 13 residues. Germline V gene sequence: CDR1 SGHRS, CDR2 YFSETQ. CDR3: CASSLADNTEAFF. In DNA form, the CDR3 reads TGCGCCAGCAGCTTGGCGGACAACACTGAAGCTTTCTTT.

This clonotype appeared a single time. V usage is TRBV5-1 and J usage is TRBJ2-1, with D possibly matching TRBD2 (6 bases). Germline V gene data show CDR1 as SGHRS and CDR2 as YFSETQ. This CDR3 has 16 amino acids. V was pared by 3 bases and J by 5 bases, with 18 bases between. In DNA, the CDR3 is TGCGCCAGCAGCTCCACTGGTAGCGGATTGAACAATGAGCAGTTCTTC. Translated: CASSSTGSGLNNEQFF.

This clonotype has just a few counts. The J gene is TRBJ2-2, the V gene TRBV5-1, with 11 bases aligning to TRBD1. There are 16 residues in the CDR3. V dropped 1 base and J dropped 7; count of bases not matched to a gene: 6. The V gene's germline CDR1 is SGHRS and CDR2 YFSETQ. The CDR3 DNA is TGCGCCAGCAGCTTGCGGACAGGGGGCGCCGGCGGGGAGCTGTTTTTT. It specifies CASSLRTGGAGGELFF.

This clonotype was recorded at least ten times. This chain uses TRBV12-3 or TRBV12-4 with TRBJ2-2; no reliable D call. This CDR3 has 14 residues. The V gene lost 5 bases and the J gene lost 6 bases, with 13 bases spanning the gap. The CDR3 DNA reads as TGTGCCAGCAGTCCCCTTGATCTTCCCGGGGAGCTGTTTTTT. Protein sequence: CASSPLDLPGELFF.

In this sample, this clonotype turned up a few times. This rearrangement joins TRBV10-3 to TRBJ2-7; 9 positions match TRBD1. The CDR3 covers 12 residues. The ends lost 10 bases at V and 7 bases at J; junction bases unmatched: 8. Germline V gene data show CDR1 as ENHRY and CDR2 as SYGVKD. The CDR3 nucleotides are TGTGCCACGACAGGGGGACAAAGGGAGCAGTACTTC. Translated, it gives CATTGGQREQYF.

This clonotype was observed a handful of times. J is TRBJ2-5 and V is TRBV3-1, with TRBD2 matching 12 bases. The CDR3 contains 16 residues. V dropped 4 bases and J dropped 4; count of bases not matched to a gene: 7. CDR1 and CDR2 (germline): LGHDT, YNNKEL (reference sequence). This CDR3 reads CASSPASGGASETQYF. CDR3 nucleotides: TGTGCCAGCAGCCCTGCTAGCGGGGGGGCTTCAGAGACCCAGTACTTC.

This clonotype turned up a few times. J is TRBJ1-1 and V is TRBV2; D ambiguous. Germline CDR1 reads SNHLY; CDR2 reads FYNNEI. The CDR3 contains 13 residues. Deletions cut 7 bases from V and 1 base from J, with 10 bases between. The CDR3 region has the DNA TGTGCCAGCACTGCGCAGCGGAACACTGAAGCTTTCTTT. As protein: CASTAQRNTEAFF.

This clonotype was detected only a few times. The chain links TRBV6-5 to TRBJ2-7; no clear D. V lost 2 bases to trimming and J lost 3 bases, with 8 bases between them. CDR1 MNHEY and CDR2 SVGAGI come from the germline V gene. The CDR3 is 13 residues long. CDR3 sequence: CASSYGQLYEQYF. As DNA, the CDR3 is TGTGCCAGCAGTTACGGGCAGCTCTACGAGCAGTACTTC.

This clonotype has only a few counts. Here the CDR3 DNA reads TGTGCCAGCAGCCCGGGGCTATATAGGAATGAGCAGTTCTTC. It specifies CASSPGLYRNEQFF. The chain is built from TRBV5-6 and TRBJ2-1; D is tentatively TRBD1 or TRBD2 (5 bases each). The germline CDR1 and CDR2 sequences are SGHDT and YYEEEE. V was shortened by 4 bases and J by 7 bases, with 15 bases between the two germline ends. The CDR3 covers 14 residues.

This clonotype was observed many times. This rearrangement joins TRBV24-1 to TRBJ2-3; TRBD2 matches at 7 bases. CDR3 length: 15 amino acids. Germline V gives CDR1 KGHDR, CDR2 SFDVKD. V shed 4 bases, J shed 0 bases, and the junction held 3 bases outside the gene matches. CDR3 sequence: CATSDRSGSTDTQYF. In DNA form, the CDR3 reads TGTGCCACCAGTGACCGTAGCGGGAGCACAGATACGCAGTATTTT.

The table lists this clonotype with many counts. The chain is built from TRBV29-1 and TRBJ1-3; D is unclear. From germline, CDR1 is SQVTM and CDR2 ANQGSEA. CDR3 size: 11 residues. The ends were cut back, 6 bases at V and 0 bases at J, with 3 bases in the middle. This CDR3 reads CSVLSGNTIYF. The CDR3 DNA reads TGCAGCGTCCTCTCTGGAAACACCATATATTTT.

In this sample, this clonotype turned up many times. V usage is TRBV5-1 and J usage is TRBJ2-3, with D tentatively TRBD2 (6 bases). V gave up 6 bases and J gave up 0 bases, with 14 bases separating them. The CDR3 has 15 amino acids. Germline V gene data show CDR1 as SGHRS and CDR2 as YFSETQ. The chain's CDR3 is CASKASELSTDTQYF. DNA for the CDR3: TGCGCCAGCAAGGCTAGCGAACTTAGCACAGATACGCAGTATTTT.

This rearrangement joins TRBV7-9 to TRBJ1-1, with TRBD1 as a possible D gene (5 bases). Deletions cut 7 bases from V and 4 bases from J, with 10 bases between. CDR3 length equals 12 residues. Germline loops: CDR1 SEHNR, CDR2 FQNEAQ (reference sequence). DNA for the CDR3: TGTGCCAGCACCTTTGGGGGCACTGAAGCTTTCTTT. Amino acid sequence: CASTFGGTEAFF.

A few counts support this clonotype. V usage is TRBV7-6 and J usage is TRBJ2-7; tentatively, D is TRBD1 or TRBD2 (7 bases each). V was shortened by 0 bases and J by 3 bases, with 27 bases between the two germline ends. The CDR3 runs 20 residues. The germline CDR1 and CDR2 sequences are SGHVS and FNYEAQ. CDR3 nucleotide sequence: TGTGCCAGCAGCTTAGCCCCCGCTGGAACAGGGGAGGGTCTTAACTACGAGCAGTACTTC. Translated, it gives CASSLAPAGTGEGLNYEQYF.

Ten or more counts support this clonotype. This chain connects TRBV5-1 to TRBJ2-2, with TRBD1 identical over 9 bases. The length of the CDR3 is 15 residues. The ends lost 9 bases at V and 2 bases at J; junction bases unmatched: 8. Germline-derived CDR1 and CDR2 are SGHRS and YFSETQ. CDR3 coding DNA: TGCGCCACCATGGAGACAGGGGGTAACACCGGGGAGCTGTTTTTT. Its protein is CATMETGGNTGELFF.

Many counts were recorded for this clonotype. The V call is TRBV10-3, the J call TRBJ1-1; D is possibly TRBD1 (5 bases). Germline lookup yields CDR1 ENHRY and CDR2 SYGVKD. V was clipped by 6 bases and J by 4 bases, with 15 bases between them. This CDR3 comprises 14 residues. As DNA, the CDR3 is TGTGCCATCAGGACCGCAGGGATGGCCACTGAAGCTTTCTTT. Protein sequence: CAIRTAGMATEAFF.

This clonotype showed up many times. J is TRBJ2-2 and V is TRBV7-6; tentatively, D is TRBD1 (6 bases). CDR1 is SGHVS, CDR2 FNYEAQ, per germline. The CDR3 runs 14 residues. V lost 6 bases and J 1 base, leaving 9 bases between the germline ends. The CDR3 region has the DNA TGTGCCAGCAGACCGACAGGGAACACCGGGGAGCTGTTTTTT. The encoded protein is CASRPTGNTGELFF.

This clonotype was detected only a few times. The V gene is TRBV2, the J gene TRBJ2-1; possible D gene TRBD1, 6 bases. V lost 4 bases and J lost 3, with 13 bases in between. The CDR3 contains 15 residues. Germline V CDR1 and CDR2: SNHLY, FYNNEI. Here the CDR3 reads CASSVRQAHYNEQFF. The CDR3, as DNA: TGTGCCAGCAGTGTTCGACAGGCCCACTACAATGAGCAGTTCTTC.

The chain is built from TRBV2 and TRBJ2-7; 7 nucleotides match TRBD2. V trimming: 5 bases; J trimming: 2 bases; junction bases outside the gene matches: 3. The germline gives CDR1 SNHLY, CDR2 FYNNEI. This CDR3 has 13 residues. The CDR3 loop is CASSRGSAYEQYF. CDR3 in DNA: TGTGCCAGCAGTCGCGGGAGCGCCTACGAGCAGTACTTC.

The chain recombines TRBV20-1 with TRBJ1-5; D not certain. The CDR3 has 13 residues. CDR1 is DFQATT and CDR2 is SNEGSKA in the germline V gene (reference sequence). Trimming left V 6 bases short and J 4 bases short, with 13 bases between. CDR3 coding DNA: TGCAGTGCCGGCGAGCGGTTGAATCAGCCCCAGCATTTT. Encoded protein: CSAGERLNQPQHF.

The rearrangement joins TRBV2 to TRBJ2-2; 10 bases line up with TRBD2. The CDR3 runs 18 residues. Trimming at V came to 11 bases and at J to 2 bases, leaving 17 bases not matched to a gene. Germline V lookup: CDR1 SNHLY, CDR2 FYNNEI. CDR3 bases: TGTGCCCGCTGCCTACCTCATAGCGGGGGGCCCAACACCGGGGAGCTGTTTTTT. Amino acid sequence: CARCLPHSGGPNTGELFF.

This clonotype has a handful of counts. The genes are TRBV6-6 and TRBJ2-1, with unresolved D. Germline assignment: CDR1 MNHNY and CDR2 SVGAGI (reference sequence). The CDR3 loop spans 13 amino acids. Trimming stripped 3 bases from V and 8 bases from J, with 11 bases between. The CDR3 sequence is CASSYKTIDEQFF. In DNA form, the CDR3 reads TGTGCCAGCAGTTATAAGACAATCGATGAGCAGTTCTTC.

This clonotype was counted many times. The V and J genes are TRBV12-3 or TRBV12-4 and TRBJ1-4; a possible D gene is TRBD1 (6 bases). Deletions cut 8 bases from V and 0 bases from J, with 10 bases between. There are 14 residues in the CDR3. The CDR3 sequence is CASRGTTTNEKLFF. Written as DNA, the CDR3 is TGTGCCAGCCGCGGGACAACAACTAATGAAAAACTGTTTTTT.

This clonotype has a handful of counts. The chain combines TRBV27 with TRBJ1-1; D may be TRBD1 (5 bases). Germline V gives CDR1 MNHEY, CDR2 SMNVEV (reference sequence). The ends were cut back, 0 bases at V and 2 bases at J, with 13 bases in the middle. The CDR3 length is 16 residues. CDR3 amino acids: CASSLSGGARNTEAFF. Here the CDR3 DNA reads TGTGCCAGCAGTTTATCGGGAGGGGCGAGAAACACTGAAGCTTTCTTT.

In this sample, this clonotype turned up a few times. The rearrangement joins TRBV5-6 to TRBJ2-3, with 13 bases that match TRBD2. The germline CDR1 and CDR2 sequences are SGHDT and YYEEEE. After removal of 4 bases from V and 1 base from J, the junction contained 3 bases not matched to a gene. The CDR3 is made up of 16 amino acids. The CDR3: CASSDGLAGGTDTQYF. In DNA form, the CDR3 reads TGTGCCAGCAGCGACGGACTAGCGGGAGGCACAGATACGCAGTATTTT.

In its sample, this clonotype was seen many times. The chain has TRBV15 and TRBJ2-1; possibly TRBD2 for D (5 bases). The V gene lost 0 bases and the J gene lost 0 bases, with 9 bases spanning the gap. Germline loops: CDR1 LNHNV, CDR2 YYDKDF (reference sequence). The CDR3 contains 16 residues. CDR3 sequence: CATSREGSGSYNEQFF. DNA for the CDR3: TGTGCCACCAGCAGAGAAGGAAGCGGCTCCTACAATGAGCAGTTCTTC.

This clonotype was seen a few times. This chain joins TRBV12-3 or TRBV12-4 and TRBJ2-7, with TRBD2 identical over 7 bases. Trimming cost V 6 bases and J 5 bases; bases outside gene matches: 13. The CDR3 spans 15 residues. The CDR3 region is CASRKDRTSSNEQYF. The CDR3 DNA is TGTGCCAGCAGGAAAGATCGGACTAGTTCCAACGAGCAGTACTTC.